Below are 25 T cell receptor beta chains sequenced from a single sample in a study of monozygotic twins with inflammatory bowel disease. TCRdb derives one entry per CDR3 protein from the 5' RACE reads, leaving out DNA. This sample's clone table lists more than 300,000 distinct CDR3 sequences. The sample comprised blood. These receptors were collected from a human donor with ulcerative colitis or Crohn's disease, or a healthy co-twin of an affected twin (not recorded which).

The V call is TRBV11-2, the J call TRBJ2-7; as DNA is missing, the TRBD1 call by TCRdb cannot be tested. Germline V gives CDR1 SGHAT, CDR2 FQNNGV. The CDR3 consists of 16 residues. The CDR3 sequence: CASSPPYTGYNYEQYF.

The J gene is TRBJ1-5, the V gene TRBV4-3. The germline V gene encodes CDR1 LGHNA and CDR2 YSLEER. This CDR3 is built from 20 residues. CDR3 in amino acids: CASSLASRGLLLYSNQPQHF.

This chain links TRBV29-1 with TRBJ1-1; the TCRdb call, TRBD1, lacks DNA for checking. This CDR3 is 13 amino acids long. In germline, CDR1 is SQVTM, CDR2 ANQGSEA. CDR3 in amino acids: CSVRTGRGTEAFF.

The gene calls are TRBV7-2 and TRBJ2-2; TCRdb lists TRBD2, though no DNA is available to test this call. This CDR3 has 15 residues. Germline V gene sequence: CDR1 SGHTA, CDR2 FQGNSA. CDR3 sequence reads: CASSLWGRHTGELFF.

The chain employs TRBV18 and TRBJ1-6. The CDR3 loop spans 13 amino acids. Looked up from germline, CDR1 is KGHSH and CDR2 is LQKENI. The CDR3 here is CASSHPMNSPLHF.

The chain recombines TRBV24-1 with TRBJ2-3; lacking DNA, the TRBD2 call made by TCRdb goes unchecked. The CDR3 spans 16 residues. Germline V gene sequence: CDR1 KGHDR, CDR2 SFDVKD. CDR3 amino acids: CATSDPLGRALDTQYF.

The chain is built from TRBV23-1 and TRBJ2-1; the D gene TCRdb calls, TRBD1, cannot be checked with no DNA. TRBV23-1 is an ORF, and what it does is uncertain. CDR3 length: 11 amino acids. CDR3 sequence reads: CASTEGDEQFF.

J is TRBJ2-1 and V is TRBV21-1; TCRdb selects TRBD1, and the lack of DNA leaves this call unchecked. TRBV21-1 is designated a pseudogene. This CDR3 comprises 16 residues. The CDR3 spells CASSRQGPSSYNEQFF.

The chain carries TRBV6-6 and TRBJ2-7; the D gene TCRdb calls, TRBD1, cannot be checked with no DNA. CDR3 length equals 14 residues. CDR1 and CDR2 from the germline V gene are MNHNY and SVGAGI (reference sequence). The CDR3 loop is CASSPYRDSYEQYF.

The gene calls are TRBV7-6 and TRBJ1-2; without DNA, the TCRdb call of TRBD1 cannot be checked. The CDR3 contains 15 residues. Germline V gene lookup returns CDR1 SGHVS and CDR2 FNYEAQ. CDR3 in amino acids: CASSLNVGQGGGYTF. The full variable domain, completed using reference TRBV7-6 and TRBJ1-2, is GAGVSQSPRYKVTKRGQDVALRCDPISGHVSLYWYRQALGQGPEFLTYFNYEAQQDKSGLPNDRFSAERPEGSISTLTIQRTEQRDSAMYRCASSLNVGQGGGYTFGSGTRLTVV.

The chain is built from TRBV7-6 and TRBJ1-1. The germline CDR1 and CDR2 sequences are SGHVS and FNYEAQ. This CDR3 has 16 amino acids. The CDR3: CASSQSIQRTATEAFF. Complete variable domain (other parts from reference TRBV7-6 and TRBJ1-1): GAGVSQSPRYKVTKRGQDVALRCDPISGHVSLYWYRQALGQGPEFLTYFNYEAQQDKSGLPNDRFSAERPEGSISTLTIQRTEQRDSAMYRCASSQSIQRTATEAFFGQGTRLTVV.

The J gene is TRBJ2-3, the V gene TRBV6-2 or TRBV6-3; without DNA, the TCRdb call of TRBD2 cannot be checked. Germline CDR1 reads MNHEY; CDR2 reads SVGEGT. This CDR3 is 12 amino acids long. CDR3 protein: CASSRTSGARYF.

V is TRBV5-1 and J is TRBJ2-7; without DNA, the TCRdb call of TRBD1 cannot be checked. The length of the CDR3 is 14 residues. Per the germline V gene, CDR1 is SGHRS and CDR2 is YFSETQ. CDR3 sequence: CASSLETGVYEQYF.

The CDR3 reads CSASPLDGGTGELFF. This chain joins TRBV20-1 and TRBJ2-2; the TCRdb call, TRBD1, lacks DNA for checking. The germline V gene has CDR1 DFQATT and CDR2 SNEGSKA (reference sequence). The CDR3 length is 15 residues.

The chain carries TRBV4-3 and TRBJ1-1; TCRdb reports TRBD1, a call that lacks DNA to check it against. Germline V gene sequence: CDR1 LGHNA, CDR2 YSLEER. The CDR3 loop spans 17 amino acids. The CDR3 loop is CASSQDRWDRGLTEAFF.

The rearrangement uses TRBV7-2 and TRBJ2-5; TCRdb's D gene call, TRBD1, goes unchecked for lack of DNA. In germline, CDR1 is SGHTA, CDR2 FQGNSA. The CDR3 contains 14 residues. CDR3 amino acids: CASSLVGGQETQYF.

The rearrangement links TRBV7-2 to TRBJ1-6. Germline V gene sequence: CDR1 SGHTA, CDR2 FQGNSA. This CDR3 has 14 amino acids. CDR3 sequence: CASSLGYGNSPLHF.

This sequence joins TRBV6-1 and TRBJ2-6; the TRBD1 assignment by TCRdb is unverifiable without DNA. Per germline, CDR1 MNHNS and CDR2 SASEGT. CDR3 length equals 19 residues. CDR3 residues: CASSQNRGSGSSGANALTF.

The CDR3 reads CASSQPIDSPRGYTF. The chain has TRBV4-1 and TRBJ1-2; TCRdb indicates TRBD1, and absent DNA this call remains unverified. Per germline, CDR1 MGHRA and CDR2 YSYEKL. The CDR3 has 15 residues.

V and J are TRBV7-6 and TRBJ2-2. CDR3 length equals 15 residues. Germline assignment: CDR1 SGHVS and CDR2 FNYEAQ. The CDR3 here is CASRSLNLETGELFF. Combining the CDR3 with reference TRBV7-6 and TRBJ2-2 gives the whole variable domain GAGVSQSPRYKVTKRGQDVALRCDPISGHVSLYWYRQALGQGPEFLTYFNYEAQQDKSGLPNDRFSAERPEGSISTLTIQRTEQRDSAMYRCASRSLNLETGELFFGEGSRLTVL.

The chain recombines TRBV10-3 with TRBJ2-7; the TCRdb call, TRBD2, lacks DNA for checking. This CDR3 has 14 residues. Per germline, CDR1 ENHRY and CDR2 SYGVKD. CDR3 protein: CAISEGLAGGEQYF.

The gene calls are TRBV5-1 and TRBJ1-1; TCRdb reports TRBD1, a call that lacks DNA to check it against. Per the germline V gene, CDR1 is SGHRS and CDR2 is YFSETQ. CDR3 length: 19 amino acids. CDR3 protein: CASSFRQGAALGRNTEAFF.

The rearrangement uses TRBV5-4 and TRBJ2-3; there is no DNA to check the TCRdb D call of TRBD1. Germline loops: CDR1 SGHNT, CDR2 YYREEE (reference sequence). The CDR3 extends over 16 amino acids. This chain's CDR3 is CASLPSGSGYTDTQYF.

The chain combines TRBV12-3 or TRBV12-4 with TRBJ2-3; as DNA is missing, the TRBD1 call by TCRdb cannot be tested. The CDR3 length is 15 residues. The CDR3 sequence is CATLPGQENPDAQYF.

The chain recombines TRBV7-9 with TRBJ2-7; without DNA, the TCRdb call of TRBD1 cannot be checked. The germline V gene encodes CDR1 SEHNR and CDR2 FQNEAQ (reference sequence). The CDR3 extends over 14 amino acids. The CDR3 sequence is CASRSGTGSLEQYF.